The subject of this entry is one T cell receptor (beta chain). No antigen is known for it. One junction end disagrees with the germline gene, perhaps due to a read error. This sample was included in a study of human T cells and chemical hapten exposure. Time point indicated: pre-sensitization, week 0. Specified treatment: therapeutic diphenylcyclopropenone sensitization with weekly scalp DPC. Participating donors were patients with alopecia, aged 18 to 70 years, considered appropriate candidates for DPC. Whole-study findings and limits: Alopecia in the donors means their immune response may deviate from healthy people's.

The CDR3 is 13 amino acids. CDR1 ENHRY and CDR2 SYGVKD come from the germline V gene. Per the authors' pipeline: Samples held a median of 95,638 TCRs, range roughly 23,224–750,000. Using its own MiXCR run on the RACE reads, TCRdb lists one record per CDR3 protein. These V and J calls rely on TCRdb rather than the paper's analysis. The sample lists approximately 370,000 distinct CDR3 sequences, 5.5% occurring once. The material was whole blood, obtained in connection with sensitization to the hapten diphenylcyclopropenone (DPC). J is TRBJ2-7 and V is TRBV10-3; TRBD1 matches 9 bases. The receptor comes from a woman under 30 with alopecia areata. Some clones in this sample may be carry-over from other donors' samples. The CDR3: CAISEDGTGTTHF. The CDR3, as DNA: TGTGCCATCAGTGAGGATGGGACAGGGACAACGCACTTC.